This TCR beta chain was obtained from a study of vaccination effects on CD4 cells after COVID-19. Study-level information: After the second dose, samples were taken at median day 72.

Antigen-specific CD4+ T cell clonotypes were called by their expansion after viral peptide-pool culture in ViraFEST. The authors isolated CD4+ T cells after around 11 days of culture. The cohort was immunized with two doses of either the BNT162b2 or mRNA-1273 vaccine. A few million PBMC per well were cultured with 10 IU/ml IL-2 and roughly 10 ug/ml peptides. Study-level results: In the late period after vaccination, infection- and vaccine-induced clones contracted markedly.

A word on this clone: The antigen is not known.

The data were produced by immunoSEQ multiplex PCR, yet TCRdb's version contains in-frame clones alone and is incomplete. In the table there are more than 9,500 clones, approximately 75% of which are singletons. Trimming pared 1 base from V and 8 bases from J, leaving 8 bases between. This CDR3 has 11 residues. The germline gives CDR1 DFQATT, CDR2 SNEGSKA (reference sequence). Sequences were derived from CD4+ T cells from PBMCs cultured with SARS-CoV-2 spike peptides, sampled after COVID-19 vaccination. The rearrangement uses TRBV20-1 and TRBJ1-2; D ambiguous. This TCR was recovered from a human donor who received a COVID-19 vaccine. DNA for the CDR3: TGCAGTGCTAGAGTAGGGATCGGCTACACCTTC. This encodes CSARVGIGYTF.